Listed here are 31 T cell receptor beta chains from one sample, sequenced in a study of blood T cell repertoires in COVID-19. TCRdb keeps only in-frame clones here, not all; method: immunoSEQ multiplex PCR. Seen here are about 170,000 clones, around 87% observed once, and the top ten hold 2.5%. Sequences were obtained from peripheral blood. The source is a woman aged 80 or older with COVID-19, enrolled during active disease.

The chain employs TRBV3-1 (or the pseudogene TRBV3-2) and TRBJ2-1; 10 nucleotides match TRBD2. The CDR3 covers 14 residues. Germline V lookup: CDR1 LGHDT, CDR2 YNNKEL (reference sequence). The V and J ends lost 3 bases and 14 bases, in that order; junction bases with no gene match: 10. The CDR3 here is CASSQSPSSGSKFF. The DNA of the CDR3 is TGTGCCAGCAGCCAGTCACCATCTAGCGGGAGTAAGTTCTTC.

J is TRBJ1-5 and V is TRBV19; TRBD1 matches at 9 bases. This CDR3 comprises 16 residues. Unmatched junction bases numbered 12, after V lost 6 bases and J lost 6 bases. The germline gives CDR1 LNHDA, CDR2 SQIVND (reference sequence). CDR3 nucleotides: TGTGCCAGTAGCGGGGTACAGGGGGCGCGGAGTCAGCCCCAGCATTTT. The encoded protein is CASSGVQGARSQPQHF.

This clone showed up just once. The chain couples TRBV7-2 to TRBJ2-7, with D maybe TRBD1 (5 bases). CDR3 size: 14 residues. The germline V and J ends were trimmed by 3 bases and 2 bases, with 11 bases remaining between them. Germline loops: CDR1 SGHTA, CDR2 FQGNSA. CDR3 sequence reads: CASSLQGRTYEQYF. The CDR3 DNA is TGTGCCAGCAGCTTGCAGGGAAGGACCTACGAGCAGTACTTC.

This rearrangement joins TRBV7-9 to TRBJ1-2; no clear D gene. There are 13 residues in the CDR3. The V and J ends lost 4 bases and 3 bases respectively, with 9 bases between them. CDR1 and CDR2 (germline): SEHNR, FQNEAQ (reference sequence). CDR3 DNA sequence: TGTGCCAGCAGCTCCTGGGGAGACTATGGCTACACCTTC. Translation: CASSSWGDYGYTF.

The rearrangement uses TRBV18 and TRBJ2-2, with 8 nucleotides matching TRBD1. The CDR3 extends over 15 amino acids. After removal of 8 bases from V and 1 base from J, the junction contained 6 bases not matched to a gene. Germline V gene data show CDR1 as KGHSH and CDR2 as LQKENI. The CDR3 region is CASTAGQGNTGELFF. The CDR3 nucleotides read TGTGCCAGCACGGCAGGACAGGGGAACACCGGGGAGCTGTTTTTT.

The rearrangement uses TRBV5-6 and TRBJ1-4; D may be TRBD1 (5 bases). This CDR3 has 13 residues. Trimming removed 0 bases at V and 7 bases at J, with 7 bases between. Germline V gene data show CDR1 as SGHDT and CDR2 as YYEEEE. This CDR3 reads CASSLVGGEKLFF. CDR3 nucleotides: TGTGCCAGCAGCTTGGTGGGGGGTGAAAAACTGTTTTTT.

The genes are TRBV7-9 and TRBJ1-4; the D gene is possibly TRBD1 (5 bases). CDR3 size: 15 residues. Trimming removed 1 base from V and 4 bases from J, with 10 bases in between. The germline V gene encodes CDR1 SEHNR and CDR2 FQNEAQ (reference sequence). CDR3 amino acids: CASSLEGQGNEKLFF. The CDR3 DNA is TGTGCCAGCAGCTTAGAGGGCCAGGGTAATGAAAAACTGTTTTTT.

This clone was seen just once. This chain links TRBV6-4 with TRBJ2-1; 9 bases fit TRBD2. The trim removed 6 bases at V and 7 bases at J, leaving 10 bases unmatched. CDR1 is MRHNA, CDR2 SNTAGT, per germline. The CDR3 extends over 15 amino acids. The CDR3 sequence is CASSLAGTISNEQFF. CDR3 DNA sequence: TGTGCCAGCAGCCTAGCGGGGACCATTTCGAATGAGCAGTTCTTC.

The genes are TRBV6-1 and TRBJ1-4; weak D call: TRBD1 (5 bases). CDR3 length equals 13 residues. Germline V lookup: CDR1 MNHNS, CDR2 SASEGT. Trimming cost V 3 bases and J 10 bases, with 12 bases left between them. CDR3 sequence: CASSETAEGKLFF. The CDR3 DNA reads TGTGCCAGCAGTGAGACAGCCGAAGGAAAACTGTTTTTT.

This chain links TRBV13 with TRBJ2-6, with TRBD2 matching over 12 bases. CDR1 and CDR2 from the germline V gene are PRHDT and FYEKMQ (reference sequence). This CDR3 contains 18 residues. The trim removed 5 bases at V and 0 bases at J, leaving 5 bases unmatched. The CDR3 DNA follows: TGTGCCAGCAGCGGTCGACTAGCGGGGGTCTCTGGGGCCAACGTCCTGACTTTC. Its protein is CASSGRLAGVSGANVLTF.

The table lists this clone with a count of one. The chain has TRBV18 and TRBJ1-2, with TRBD1 matching over 7 bases. Germline V gene lookup returns CDR1 KGHSH and CDR2 LQKENI. V shed 6 bases and J 2 bases; nucleotides not matched to a gene: 3. CDR3 length equals 13 residues. The CDR3: CASSEGQNYGYTF. CDR3 bases: TGTGCCAGCTCCGAGGGACAGAACTATGGCTACACCTTC.

The chain uses TRBV24-1 and TRBJ2-2; TRBD1 is a possible D gene (6 bases). Trimming took off 9 bases at V and 2 bases at J, with 9 bases between the two ends. The CDR3 loop spans 13 amino acids. Germline V gene sequence: CDR1 KGHDR, CDR2 SFDVKD. CDR3 coding DNA: TGTGCCACCCAGGACAGTAACACCGGGGAGCTGTTTTTT. It codes for CATQDSNTGELFF.

This clone was seen only a few times. The chain couples TRBV15 to TRBJ1-2, with D unresolved. The CDR3 loop spans 13 amino acids. V was pared by 0 bases and J by 7 bases, with 9 bases between. From germline, CDR1 is LNHNV and CDR2 YYDKDF (reference sequence). In nucleotides, the CDR3 is TGTGCCACCAGCAGAGAGAGGTCGGGTGGCTACACCTTC. It translates to CATSRERSGGYTF.

The J gene is TRBJ1-4, the V gene TRBV7-2; perhaps TRBD1 as D (5 bases). This CDR3 has 15 amino acids. V was shortened by 5 bases and J by 3 bases, with 13 bases between the two germline ends. Germline lookup yields CDR1 SGHTA and CDR2 FQGNSA. The chain's CDR3 is CASSPTPGPNEKLFF. The CDR3 nucleotides are TGTGCCAGCAGCCCGACCCCAGGGCCTAATGAAAAACTGTTTTTT.

This clone was seen just once. V and J are TRBV19 and TRBJ2-2; the D gene is possibly TRBD1 (5 bases). CDR1 and CDR2 (germline): LNHDA, SQIVND (reference sequence). V lost 10 bases and J 6 bases, leaving 15 bases between the germline ends. This CDR3 has 13 residues. CDR3 amino acids: CATWSRAAGELFF. For the CDR3, the DNA is TGTGCCACCTGGTCCAGGGCGGCCGGGGAGCTGTTTTTT.

This chain connects TRBV6-1 to TRBJ1-2; TRBD1 aligns across 8 bases. This CDR3 region has 13 residues. From germline, CDR1 is MNHNS and CDR2 SASEGT. The ends lost 3 bases at V and 5 bases at J; junction bases unmatched: 2. DNA for the CDR3: TGTGCCAGCAGTGACAGGGGGCTTTATGGCTACACCTTC. It yields the protein CASSDRGLYGYTF.

The V call is TRBV28, the J call TRBJ2-7; maybe TRBD2 (5 bases). Trimming cost V 3 bases and J 4 bases, with 13 bases left between them. This CDR3 has 14 amino acids. Germline assignment: CDR1 MDHEN and CDR2 SYDVKM. CDR3 sequence reads: CASSLGSETYEQYF. The CDR3 DNA reads TGTGCCAGCAGTTTGGGGAGCGAGACTTACGAGCAGTACTTC.

The J gene is TRBJ1-1, the V gene TRBV2; D is unclear. Germline V gene lookup returns CDR1 SNHLY and CDR2 FYNNEI. This CDR3 has 13 amino acids. V lost 6 bases and J 1 base, leaving 9 bases between the germline ends. The CDR3 bases are TGTGCCAGCAGAAAGGAGCAGAACACTGAAGCTTTCTTT. Translated, it gives CASRKEQNTEAFF. Complete variable domain (other parts from reference TRBV2 and TRBJ1-1): EPEVTQTPSHQVTQMGQEVILRCVPISNHLYFYWYRQILGQKVEFLVSFYNNEISEKSEIFDDQFSVERPDGSNFTLKIRSTKLEDSAMYFCASRKEQNTEAFFGQGTRLTVV.

The chain links TRBV19 to TRBJ1-1; D gene uncertain. Between the trimmed V and J ends, which lost 3 bases and 1 base, there was a span of 15 bases. The germline V gene has CDR1 LNHDA and CDR2 SQIVND (reference sequence). The CDR3 has 16 residues. The chain's CDR3 is CASSMLLFARNTEAFF. The CDR3 DNA reads as TGTGCCAGTAGTATGCTCCTATTCGCACGGAACACTGAAGCTTTCTTT.

This sequence joins TRBV10-3 and TRBJ1-5; possibly TRBD1 for D (5 bases). V lost 8 bases and J 8 bases, leaving 19 bases between the germline ends. Germline CDR1 reads ENHRY; CDR2 reads SYGVKD. This CDR3 has 14 amino acids. The CDR3 protein is CAIREFGGEEPQHF. Here the CDR3 DNA reads TGTGCCATCCGAGAATTTGGGGGGGAAGAGCCCCAGCATTTT.

V usage is TRBV5-6 and J usage is TRBJ2-5; D not resolved. CDR1 and CDR2 (germline): SGHDT, YYEEEE. Trimming stripped 1 base from V and 0 bases from J, with 4 bases between. CDR3 length equals 13 residues. CDR3 protein: CASSLRYQETQYF. For the CDR3, the DNA is TGTGCCAGCAGCTTGCGGTACCAAGAGACCCAGTACTTC.

V is TRBV7-9 and J is TRBJ1-6, with TRBD1 matching 10 bases. The CDR3 runs 16 residues. Germline lookup yields CDR1 SEHNR and CDR2 FQNEAQ (reference sequence). V shed 3 bases and J 5 bases; nucleotides not matched to a gene: 4. DNA for the CDR3: TGTGCCAGCAGCTTCGGGACAGGGGCTAATAATTCACCCCTCCACTTT. Its translation is CASSFGTGANNSPLHF.

The chain is built from TRBV2 and TRBJ2-7, with TRBD1 matching 9 bases. Germline CDR1 SNHLY, CDR2 FYNNEI. The CDR3 length is 14 residues. V dropped 3 bases and J dropped 1; count of bases not matched to a gene: 1. As DNA, the CDR3 is TGTGCCAGCAGTGAGGGACAGGGTTCCTACGAGCAGTACTTC. Amino acids: CASSEGQGSYEQYF.

The chain uses TRBV7-6 and TRBJ1-2; TRBD1 matches 8 bases. Trimming removed 5 bases from V and 6 bases from J; junction bases left unmatched: 5. The CDR3 runs to 13 residues. Germline V gives CDR1 SGHVS, CDR2 FNYEAQ. CDR3 region: CASSRLQGDGYTF. CDR3 DNA sequence: TGTGCCAGCAGCCGTTTACAGGGGGATGGCTACACCTTC.

The rearrangement uses TRBV28 and TRBJ1-3; D possibly corresponds to TRBD1 (5 bases). Germline V gene lookup returns CDR1 MDHEN and CDR2 SYDVKM. The CDR3 has 15 amino acids. Trimming removed 5 bases from V and 0 bases from J, with 11 bases in between. The CDR3 is CASSGAGISGNTIYF. The CDR3 region has the DNA TGTGCCAGCAGTGGCGCAGGGATCTCTGGAAACACCATATATTTT.

This sequence joins TRBV5-5 and TRBJ2-7, with TRBD2 matching over 11 bases. Per the germline V gene, CDR1 is SGHKS and CDR2 is YYEKEE (reference sequence). The ends lost 0 bases at V and 5 bases at J; junction bases unmatched: 7. This CDR3 spans 16 amino acids. Here the CDR3 reads CASSLVAGGPVDEQYF. The CDR3 DNA is TGTGCCAGCAGCTTGGTAGCGGGAGGGCCTGTCGACGAGCAGTACTTC.

This clone occurred once. V is TRBV7-8 and J is TRBJ2-1; a possible D gene is TRBD2 (5 bases). Trimming cost V 4 bases and J 5 bases, with 18 bases left between them. This CDR3 contains 16 residues. CDR1 is SGHVS, CDR2 FQNEAQ, per germline. CDR3 bases: TGTGCCAGCAGCTCCCGGGCGGGTCCACCCCACAATGAGCAGTTCTTC. Translating gives CASSSRAGPPHNEQFF.

The CDR3 DNA reads as TGTGCCAGTAGTACAGGTTTTGAATATGGCTACACCTTC. Translated: CASSTGFEYGYTF. This chain connects TRBV19 to TRBJ1-2, with no clear D. The CDR3 is 13 amino acids. CDR1 is LNHDA and CDR2 is SQIVND in the germline V gene (reference sequence). Trimming took 4 bases from V and 5 from J, leaving 11 bases between them.

In the case of this clone: At one end the junction does not follow the germline gene, possibly because of a read error. The chain is built from TRBV20-1 and TRBJ1-3; D is possibly TRBD1 (6 bases). CDR1 DFQATT and CDR2 SNEGSKA come from the germline V gene (reference sequence). The CDR3 consists of 15 residues. CDR3 sequence: CSASKQGLSGNIIYF. The CDR3 region has the DNA TGCAGTGCTAGTAAACAGGGTCTCTCTGGAAACATCATATATTTT.

The V gene is TRBV18, the J gene TRBJ2-7; D remains ambiguous. CDR3 length equals 15 residues. V lost 3 bases to trimming and J lost 0 bases, with 12 bases between them. Germline V gene sequence: CDR1 KGHSH, CDR2 LQKENI. The DNA for the CDR3 is TGTGCCAGCTCACCCAGACAACAACCCTCCTACGAGCAGTACTTC. Its protein is CASSPRQQPSYEQYF. The full variable domain, with the rest looked up from reference TRBV18 and TRBJ2-7, is NAGVMQNPRHLVRRRGQEARLRCSPMKGHSHVYWYRQLPEEGLKFMVYLQKENIIDESGMPKERFSAEFPKEGPSILRIQQVVRGDSAAYFCASSPRQQPSYEQYFGPGTRLTVT.

This chain links TRBV11-3 with TRBJ2-3, with 10 bases that match TRBD1. With V trimmed by 5 bases and J by 3 bases, 5 bases remained unmatched. The CDR3 consists of 15 residues. Germline V lookup: CDR1 SGHNT, CDR2 YENEEA. The CDR3 spells CASSQGTGVTDTQYF. The CDR3 coding sequence is TGTGCCAGCAGCCAGGGGACAGGGGTAACAGATACGCAGTATTTT.